This T cell receptor (beta chain) was documented in a study of blood T cell repertoires in COVID-19. Study overall: Samples came from the United States, Italy and Spain, spanning acute and convalescent COVID-19. T cells, B-cell-depleted T cells, or PBMCs supplied cDNA or gDNA.

As originally analysed: Amplified reference gene primers provided the basis for estimating nucleated cell counts. The data were produced by immunoSEQ multiplex PCR, yet TCRdb's version contains in-frame clones alone and is incomplete. The DNA was the basis for D and trimming; V, J and clone size are from that table. The sample lists roughly 200,000 clones; 86% were seen once. Trimming at V came to 2 bases and at J to 7 bases, leaving 7 bases not matched to a gene. The CDR3 covers 15 residues. Germline loops: CDR1 KGHDR, CDR2 SFDVKD. The sequencing sample was made of peripheral blood. This receptor was identified in an older man with acute or convalescent COVID-19. The J gene is TRBJ1-1, the V gene TRBV24-1; TRBD1 matches 9 bases. DNA of the CDR3: TGTGCCACCAGTGATTCCGGACAGGGGACGGGTGAAGCTTTCTTT. It translates to CATSDSGQGTGEAFF.